This T cell receptor beta chain originates from a study of T cell changes during pregnancy in multiple sclerosis. Germline V lookup: CDR1 SNHLY, CDR2 FYNNEI. This CDR3 has 15 residues. Trimming at V came to 4 bases and at J to 4 bases, leaving 6 bases not matched to a gene. Only in-frame clones appear in the TCRdb table, and some are missing; sequencing was by immunoSEQ multiplex PCR. The table lists some 79,000 clones, around 90% of them singletons. This material consisted of CD4+ T cells from peripheral blood mononuclear cells, taken in the second trimester of pregnancy. This receptor was obtained from a female donor with multiple sclerosis, enrolled in a pregnancy study. The chain joins TRBV2 to TRBJ2-2; TRBD2 agrees at 7 bases. CDR3 protein: CASSGLAAITGELFF. Here the CDR3 DNA reads TGTGCCAGCAGTGGGCTAGCGGCCATCACCGGGGAGCTGTTTTTT.